This paragraph covers one T cell receptor beta chain sequence. Under the authors' procedure: Quantification of nucleated cells was approximated via reference gene primer amplification. This table comes from immunoSEQ multiplex PCR, and its TCRdb copy is limited to in-frame clones, with some not included. Clone size and the V and J calls come from that table; the DNA yielded D and trimming. Altogether about 68,000 clones are present, 80% to 90% being singletons, with the ten largest covering more than 1.4%. Trimming removed 5 bases at V and 0 bases at J, with 10 bases between. This CDR3 is built from 14 residues. CDR1 is SGHKS and CDR2 is YYEKEE in the germline V gene (reference sequence). These data originate in a study of blood T cell repertoires in COVID-19. Study-level background: From the United States, Italy and Spain came samples of acute and convalescent COVID-19. T cells, B-cell-depleted T cells, or PBMCs provided the cDNA or gDNA that served as material.

This rearrangement joins TRBV5-5 to TRBJ2-3, with D possibly being TRBD1 (5 bases). Specimen: peripheral blood. This TCR derives from a woman aged 60 to 75 with acute or convalescent COVID-19. CDR3 protein: CASSSRTSTDTQYF. In nucleotides, the CDR3 is TGTGCCAGCAGTTCCCGGACAAGCACAGATACGCAGTATTTT.